Listed here is a single TCR beta chain. This entry comes from a study of blood T cell repertoires in COVID-19. Sequencing used immunoSEQ multiplex PCR; TCRdb keeps in-frame clones, though not all of them. The repertoire includes about 270,000 clones, more than 75% of them detected once, and 2% to 2.5% sits in the top ten. V shed 0 bases and J shed 5 bases, with 14 bases lying between them. Germline lookup yields CDR1 LGHNT and CDR2 FRNRAP. CDR3 length: 16 amino acids. Sequences were obtained from PBMCs or T cells enriched from blood (not recorded which). This receptor was identified in a woman aged 55-70 years in a cohort exposed to, infected with or recovered from COVID-19 (not recorded which). The rearrangement joins TRBV12-5 to TRBJ2-1; possible D gene TRBD1, 6 bases. CDR3 sequence (DNA): TGTGCTAGTGGTTTGGTACTCGGACAGAGGCACAATGAGCAGTTCTTC. It is translated as CASGLVLGQRHNEQFF.